What follows is one T cell receptor (beta chain) and its context. What it binds is unknown. This sample was taken from a study of shared clonotypes between healthy human individuals. TCRdb's table, derived via immunoSEQ multiplex PCR, lists solely in-frame clones and lacks some. Of roughly 1,100,000 clones in the sample, around 74% were seen once. V trimming: 7 bases; J trimming: 9 bases; junction bases outside the gene matches: 13. The CDR3 has 16 amino acids. In germline, CDR1 is LNHDA, CDR2 SQIVND (reference sequence). Overall study results and limits: Rarefaction gave evidence that sorted-subset sequencing remained incomplete despite large depth. Clonotypes not shared had lower generation probabilities than those common to all four donors.

The sequencing sample was made of memory CD4+ T cells sorted from blood. Subset noted: CD45RA-negative fraction. V gene TRBV19 combines with J gene TRBJ1-6; 9 positions agree with TRBD1. The sequence derives from a young man in good health. CDR3 nucleotide sequence: TGTGCCAGTAAACCCCCGGGACAGGGCTTTGGTTCACCCCTCCACTTT. Protein product: CASKPPGQGFGSPLHF.